The 11 T cell receptor beta chains presented below share a single source sample, sequenced in a study of T-cell reconstitution after alpha-beta-depleted transplantation in children. Preparation of the TCRbeta library used unique molecular identifiers. TCRdb analysed the PCR reads with MiXCR anew, one entry per CDR3 protein. This sample yields 200,000 to 250,000 distinct CDR3 sequences, of which 24% are seen a single time; 4% to 6% belongs to the top ten. The sequences come from PBMCs, mostly from graft donor cells, collected 360 days after TCRalphabeta/CD19-depleted stem cell transplant. These receptors were obtained from a female patient between 2 and 15 years old who had a stem cell transplant for congenital amegakaryocytic thrombocytopenia, so the T cells may come from the graft donor.

This clonotype has more than one count but fewer than ten. The rearrangement uses TRBV20-1 and TRBJ1-2, with 7 bases fitting TRBD1. There are 18 residues in the CDR3. CDR1 is DFQATT, CDR2 SNEGSKA, per germline (reference sequence). The J segment lost 5 bases and the V segment lost 5 bases, leaving 23 bases of the junction unmatched. CDR3 bases: TGCAGTGCTTACGCTAGGGGGCGGGGGTTTAGGGCTTTTTATGGCTACACCTTC. Its translation is CSAYARGRGFRAFYGYTF.

This clonotype has more than one count but fewer than ten. V usage is TRBV20-1 and J usage is TRBJ2-1; 10 nucleotides line up with TRBD2. V lost 1 base and J lost 10; bases outside the gene matches: 13. The CDR3 loop spans 16 amino acids. Germline V gene lookup returns CDR1 DFQATT and CDR2 SNEGSKA (reference sequence). CDR3 nucleotide sequence: TGCAGTGCTAGAGGCCCGCTAGCGGGAGTGTCAGGCGAGCAGTTCTTC. This codes for CSARGPLAGVSGEQFF.

The chain uses TRBV4-2 and TRBJ1-2; TRBD1 matches at 7 bases. With 4 bases clipped from V and 2 bases from J, the junction kept 10 bases outside the gene matches. The CDR3 is 16 amino acids. Per germline, CDR1 LGHNA and CDR2 YNFKEQ. The CDR3 is CASSRSLETGNYGYTF. As DNA, the CDR3 is TGTGCCAGCAGCCGCTCCCTGGAGACAGGGAACTATGGCTACACCTTC.

This clonotype has just a few counts. This rearrangement joins TRBV5-1 to TRBJ2-7, with 7 bases matching TRBD1. V gave up 0 bases and J gave up 3 bases; unmatched junction bases: 9. This CDR3 spans 16 amino acids. From germline, CDR1 is SGHRS and CDR2 YFSETQ. CDR3 sequence: CASSLAYPGQDYEQYF. The CDR3 DNA reads TGCGCCAGCAGCTTGGCATACCCAGGACAGGACTACGAGCAGTACTTC.

The chain has TRBV6-5 and TRBJ2-7, with 7 bases matching TRBD1. CDR1 is MNHEY and CDR2 is SVGAGI in the germline V gene. This CDR3 region has 16 residues. With 4 bases clipped from V and 6 bases from J, the junction kept 15 bases outside the gene matches. The CDR3 nucleotides are TGTGCCAGCAGTTCCATATCCCGCGGACAGGCCGGCGAGCAGTACTTC. Amino acids: CASSSISRGQAGEQYF.

The V call is TRBV7-2, the J call TRBJ2-3, with D uncertain. The CDR3 covers 15 residues. Deletions cut 3 bases from V and 0 bases from J, with 10 bases between. CDR1 and CDR2 (germline): SGHTA, FQGNSA. The CDR3 spells CASSFDGSSTDTQYF. Written as DNA, the CDR3 is TGTGCCAGCAGCTTTGACGGATCTAGCACAGATACGCAGTATTTT.

The chain has TRBV19 and TRBJ2-7; possibly TRBD1 for D (6 bases). V was shortened by 10 bases and J by 2 bases, with 21 bases between the two germline ends. The CDR3 extends over 15 amino acids. Germline V gene sequence: CDR1 LNHDA, CDR2 SQIVND (reference sequence). CDR3 protein: CATATQGQTPYEQYF. The CDR3 nucleotides are TGTGCCACCGCCACCCAGGGACAAACCCCCTACGAGCAGTACTTC.

This clonotype was observed a few times. In nucleotides, the CDR3 is TGTGCCAGCAGTTTGGGACTGAGTTGGACCGGGGAGCTGTTTTTT. It is translated as CASSLGLSWTGELFF. The chain employs TRBV27 and TRBJ2-2, with a possible D match to TRBD2 (6 bases). V lost 3 bases and J 5 bases, leaving 13 bases between the germline ends. This CDR3 spans 15 amino acids. Looked up from germline, CDR1 is MNHEY and CDR2 is SMNVEV (reference sequence).

This clonotype was detected a few times. The V call is TRBV12-3 or TRBV12-4, the J call TRBJ2-3; D is possibly TRBD2 (6 bases). This CDR3 has 14 residues. Trimming removed 7 bases from V and 10 bases from J, with 21 bases in between. The CDR3 nucleotides read TGTGCCAGCACCCAAAGTAGCGGAGTATTTTCGCAGTATTTT. This translates into CASTQSSGVFSQYF.

This clonotype turned up a few times. This chain uses TRBV10-3 with TRBJ2-7, with D uncertain. CDR1 is ENHRY, CDR2 SYGVKD, per germline. The CDR3 consists of 11 residues. Trimming took off 3 bases at V and 7 bases at J, with 7 bases between the two ends. The CDR3 spells CAISENDEQYF. The CDR3 nucleotides read TGTGCCATCAGTGAAAACGATGAGCAGTACTTC.

This clonotype was seen many times. The chain employs TRBV24-1 and TRBJ1-5; D gene ambiguous. This CDR3 spans 14 amino acids. The V end was cut by 7 bases, the J end by 3 bases, with 12 bases between. Germline V CDR1 and CDR2: KGHDR, SFDVKD. Here the CDR3 reads CATSHRALNQPQHF. The CDR3 DNA reads TGTGCCACCAGCCACCGGGCCCTCAATCAGCCCCAGCATTTT.